This T cell receptor (beta chain) was captured in a study of Tregs in tolerant kidney transplant recipients. Trimming removed 3 bases at V and 2 bases at J, with 11 bases between. This CDR3 is built from 14 residues. The V gene's germline CDR1 is LNHDA and CDR2 SQIVND (reference sequence). Sequenced by immunoSEQ multiplex PCR; TCRdb stores in-frame clones only, minus some. The sample table includes tens of thousands of clones. About this clone: The read halts 3 residues ahead of the CDR3 end, with the missing end drawn from the germline J gene.

Here the sequenced sample was CD4+ T cells from blood, taken before the transplant. The sequence derives from a human donor who received a combined kidney and bone marrow transplant. The genes are TRBV19 and TRBJ2-7; no firm D call. CDR3 bases read: TGTGCCAGTAGTATCACCGGGTCGGCCTACGAG. It translates to CASSITGSAYE. The complete CDR3 reads CASSITGSAYEQYF.